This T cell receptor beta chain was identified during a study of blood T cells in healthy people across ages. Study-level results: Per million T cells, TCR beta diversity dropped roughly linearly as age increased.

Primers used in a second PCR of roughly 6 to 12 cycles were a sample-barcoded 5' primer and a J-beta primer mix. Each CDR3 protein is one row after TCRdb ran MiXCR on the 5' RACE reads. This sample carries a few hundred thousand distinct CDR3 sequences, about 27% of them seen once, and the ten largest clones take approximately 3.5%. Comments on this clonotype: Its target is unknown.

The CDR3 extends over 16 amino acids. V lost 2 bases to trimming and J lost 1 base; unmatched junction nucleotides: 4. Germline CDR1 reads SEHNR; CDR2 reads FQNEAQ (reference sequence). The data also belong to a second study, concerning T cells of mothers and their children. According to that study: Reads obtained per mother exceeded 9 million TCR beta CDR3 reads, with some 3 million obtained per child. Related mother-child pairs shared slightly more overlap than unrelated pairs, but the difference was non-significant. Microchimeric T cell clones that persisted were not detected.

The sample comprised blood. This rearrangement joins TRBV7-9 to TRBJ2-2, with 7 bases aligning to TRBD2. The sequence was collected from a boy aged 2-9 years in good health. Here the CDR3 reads CASSLRGSMNTGELFF. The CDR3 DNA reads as TGTGCCAGCAGCTTACGCGGGAGCATGAACACCGGGGAGCTGTTTTTT. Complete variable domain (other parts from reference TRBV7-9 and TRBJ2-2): DTGVSQNPRHKITKRGQNVTFRCDPISEHNRLYWYRQTLGQGPEFLTYFQNEAQLEKSRLLSDRFSAERPKGSFSTLEIQRTEQGDSAMYLCASSLRGSMNTGELFFGEGSRLTVL.